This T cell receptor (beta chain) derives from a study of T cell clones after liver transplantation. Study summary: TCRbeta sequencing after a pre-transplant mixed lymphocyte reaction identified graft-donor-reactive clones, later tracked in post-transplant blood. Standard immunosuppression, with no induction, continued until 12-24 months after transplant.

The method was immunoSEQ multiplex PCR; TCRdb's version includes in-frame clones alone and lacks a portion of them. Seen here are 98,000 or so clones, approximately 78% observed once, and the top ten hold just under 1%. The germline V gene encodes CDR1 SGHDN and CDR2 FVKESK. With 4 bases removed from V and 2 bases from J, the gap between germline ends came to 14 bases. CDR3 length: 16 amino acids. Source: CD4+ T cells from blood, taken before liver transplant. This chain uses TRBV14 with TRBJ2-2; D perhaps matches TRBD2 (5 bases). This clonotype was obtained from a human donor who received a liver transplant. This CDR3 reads CASSPPGLYNTGELFF. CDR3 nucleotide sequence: TGTGCCAGCAGCCCACCAGGACTTTATAACACCGGGGAGCTGTTTTTT. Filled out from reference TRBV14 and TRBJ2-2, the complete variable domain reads EAGVTQFPSHSVIEKGQTVTLRCDPISGHDNLYWYRRVMGKEIKFLLHFVKESKQDESGMPNNRFLAERTGGTYSTLKVQPAELEDSGVYFCASSPPGLYNTGELFFGEGSRLTVL.